This record looks at one T cell receptor beta chain sequence and its context. Its antigen has not been determined. Nothing much larger sits one base from this clone, and base qualities are not available. All donors were healthy Caucasians. Three pairs of female monozygotic twins, all aged about 18 to 30 years, made up the twin cohort. Positive isolation kits from Invitrogen were used to isolate the CD4+ and CD8+ T cell populations. The library was built by means of 5' RACE. These reads were obtained on an Illumina HiSeq 2000. A universal primer binding site was added through template switching, and the final cDNA carried a unique molecular identifier so that TCR cDNA molecules could be counted accurately. First-strand cDNA for TCR alpha and beta chains was synthesized from specific primers in the conserved constant-segment region. To control for contamination, every cDNA library was double barcoded, receiving both a SMART-Mk sample barcode and Illumina barcodes. Two successive PCR steps introduced TruSeq adapter sequences along with Illumina sample barcodes. The TCR alpha and beta cDNA libraries were sequenced on the Illumina HiSeq platform using custom primers. Per the original workflow: MiGEC processed the raw reads to extract unique molecular identifiers, while MiXCR was used to determine the CDR3 positions. Recombination models were inferred per individual with the repgenHMM and IGoR tools using an EM algorithm. Shared clonotype analysis was performed with the tcR package in R, normalizing sharing by the product of cloneset sizes. To study raw recombination without the effects of thymic and clonal selection, out-of-frame nonproductive sequences were analyzed. The public reads were reprocessed in TCRdb via fastp at Q25 and MiXCR, keeping in-frame beta chains. Each CDR3 protein appears once, grouped with its most common genes and DNA. The V and J calls and clone size come from TCRdb's table, not from the authors' own analysis. Counted in this sample were approximately 350,000 distinct CDR3 sequences; over 9% of them appeared once. The ten largest account for 7.2% of the sample.

Inclusive of the bounding cysteine and phenylalanine, the CDR3 is 15 residues long. Solely the CDR3 DNA is kept, with 45 bases framed from the first base. The germline V gene (reference sequence) provides CDR1 DFQATT and CDR2 SNEGSKA. The V and J ends are trimmed by 1 base and 2 bases, leaving 13 bases between them. The sample originates from a study of identical twins (dated by TCRdb to 2016 to 2017). Broadly, across the study: To test whether fetal clonotypes persist, this study deep-sequenced TCR alpha and beta repertoires from monozygotic twins, from unrelated adults of various ages, and from cord blood. Replicate twin experiments were performed at different times using different library preparation protocols to rule out contamination. On the study overall, not on this receptor specifically: Invariant T cells such as MAIT and iNKT could partly confound zero-insertion analyses, though diverse VJ usage argued against this for most clonotypes. In monozygotic twins, recombination models systematically underestimated out-of-frame TCR alpha sharing, but the models matched the sharing seen between unrelated individuals. Conclusions relied on cross-sectional statistical analysis, since the same donors could not be followed over many years. In beta out-of-frame sequences, excess twin sharing was weaker, because having fewer shared sequences lowered the signal-to-noise ratio. Compared with coincidental sharing between unrelated individuals, out-of-frame TCR alpha sequences shared between twins had an excess of sequences with low generation probability. Abundant cord blood beta clonotypes carried fewer insertions; young adult naive repertoires showed a weaker similar trend, while memory repertoires showed none.

Another study also made use of these data, one on yellow fever vaccine responses in identical twins. The second investigation adds: The T cell response to vaccination in identical twins was reported by the authors to appear partly convergent and partly personalized. Focusing on identical twins, the study followed the T cell clones that responded to the vaccine, and did so with precision.

Sequenced material: CD8+ T cells sorted from blood. The chain is assembled from TRBV20-1 and TRBJ2-3; TRBD2 might be the D gene, on 7 matching bases. The receptor's source is a woman aged 18-29 years in good health. The CDR3 in this case is CSARAYGGLTDTQYF. The nucleotide sequence is TGCAGTGCTAGAGCATACGGGGGGCTCACAGATACGCAGTATTTT.